The TCR beta chain described here comes from a study of cytomegalovirus exposure and HLA in healthy donors. TCRdb's copy holds only in-frame clones and misses some; the assay was immunoSEQ multiplex PCR. The table lists just over 20,000 clones, roughly 97% of them singletons. Study-level results: It was reported that the classifier diagnosed cytomegalovirus status with high specificity and sensitivity in both the original and validation cohorts. There were 150 to 200 TCR beta chains listed as cytomegalovirus-associated.

A few counts support this clone. Its antigen is as yet unknown. This TCR was recovered from a man aged 30-40 years in good health and CMV-seropositive. Material for sequencing was PBMCs.

The CDR3 bases are TGTGCCAGCAGCAATGGACAGGAGGTTCGCTACGAGCAGTACTTC. This codes for CASSNGQEVRYEQYF. The V call is TRBV11-2, the J call TRBJ2-7; TRBD1 agrees at 7 bases. V was clipped by 5 bases and J by 3 bases; unmatched bases: 10. The CDR3 contains 15 residues. CDR1 is SGHAT and CDR2 is FQNNGV in the germline V gene. Filled out from reference TRBV11-2 and TRBJ2-7, the complete variable domain reads EAGVAQSPRYKIIEKRQSVAFWCNPISGHATLYWYQQILGQGPKLLIQFQNNGVVDDSQLPKDRFSAERLKGVDSTLKIQPAKLEDSAVYLCASSNGQEVRYEQYFGPGTRLTVT.